Listed below are T cell receptor beta chains from one sample, sequenced in a study of blood T cell repertoires in COVID-19. The method was immunoSEQ multiplex PCR; TCRdb's version includes in-frame clones alone and lacks a portion of them. The repertoire has 140,000 to 150,000 clones, about 80% of them found once; the top ten carry about 3.5%. Source material: peripheral blood. The receptors originated from a man between 70 and 80 years old who had recovered from COVID-19. The CDR3 runs from the conserved cysteine through the conserved F or W. The order of the fields is J gene, CDR3 length, V gene, D gene, clone size, CDR3 DNA, CDR3 protein. D genes are given only for firm matches. Size is omitted from some rows. Given values are once, few, many or a class for expanded clones.

TRBJ2-7,16,TRBV27,TRBD2,few,TGTGCCAGCAGTTTATTGGCGGGAGGGCTTACCTACGAGCAGTACTTC,CASSLLAGGLTYEQYF
TRBJ1-1,15,TRBV7-3,NA,NA,TGTGCCAGCAGCTTACACCCGGCGGGGAACACTGAAGCTTTCTTT,CASSLHPAGNTEAFF
TRBJ2-1,15,TRBV7-2,NA,NA,TGTGCCAGCAGCCCCCCTGGAGGCAGTCGCAATGAGCAGTTCTTC,CASSPPGGSRNEQFF
TRBJ2-3,17,TRBV10-3,TRBD2,once,TGTGCCATCAGGGGATCTACTAGCGGAGTTAGGGCAGATACGCAGTATTTT,CAIRGSTSGVRADTQYF
TRBJ1-4,17,TRBV28,TRBD1,NA,TGTGCCAGCAGTTCCTCCCGGGACAGGGTAACTAATGAAAAACTGTTTTTT,CASSSSRDRVTNEKLFF
TRBJ2-1,14,TRBV10-1,NA,NA,TGCGCCAGCAGTGAGTCACTGGCCTACAATGAGCAGTTCTTC,CASSESLAYNEQFF
TRBJ2-5,14,TRBV19,TRBD2,NA,TGTGCCACCGAGGGCGGGACTAGCGCAAAGACCCAGTACTTC,CATEGGTSAKTQYF
TRBJ1-2,13,TRBV12-3/TRBV12-4,NA,few,TGTGCCAGCAGTTTATTTACGGGGGTTGGCTACACCTTC,CASSLFTGVGYTF
TRBJ2-7,15,TRBV7-6,TRBD1,NA,TGTGCCAGCAGCTTAGAGGGGGACAGGGGCCACGAGCAGTACTTC,CASSLEGDRGHEQYF
TRBJ2-7,16,TRBV5-1,TRBD2,NA,TGCGCCAGCAGCTTGGCCGGGACTAGCGGACTCTACGAGCAGTACTTC,CASSLAGTSGLYEQYF
TRBJ1-5,18,TRBV10-3,NA,NA,TGTGCCATCCCACGGTGGGGGACACCTCAACATAGCAATCAGCCCCAGCATTTT,CAIPRWGTPQHSNQPQHF
TRBJ1-2,12,TRBV11-2,NA,NA,TGTGCCAGCACCCAGGGTGGCTATGGCTACACCTTC,CASTQGGYGYTF